This T cell receptor (beta chain) derives from a study of blood T cell repertoires in COVID-19. The overall study: Nucleic acid was either cDNA or gDNA, and it came from T cells, B-cell-depleted T cells, or PBMCs.

Germline V lookup: CDR1 SGHRS, CDR2 YFSETQ. Germline trimming cut 3 bases from V and 0 bases from J; bases unmatched to any gene: 4. The CDR3 is 16 residues long. In the original workflow: How many nucleated cells were present was estimated from reference gene primer amplification. TCRdb's copy holds only in-frame clones and misses some; the assay was immunoSEQ multiplex PCR. Clone size and V and J calls were adopted from that table, with D and trimming inferred from the DNA. The sample shows some 400,000 clones, more than 85% of them seen only once. The chain joins TRBV5-1 to TRBJ2-2; 8 bases agree with TRBD2. Sequencing used peripheral blood. This TCR derives from a human donor in a cohort sampled during active COVID-19. The CDR3 DNA reads as TGCGCCAGCAGCTATAAGCGGGGGTCGAACACCGGGGAGCTGTTTTTT. Encoded protein: CASSYKRGSNTGELFF.